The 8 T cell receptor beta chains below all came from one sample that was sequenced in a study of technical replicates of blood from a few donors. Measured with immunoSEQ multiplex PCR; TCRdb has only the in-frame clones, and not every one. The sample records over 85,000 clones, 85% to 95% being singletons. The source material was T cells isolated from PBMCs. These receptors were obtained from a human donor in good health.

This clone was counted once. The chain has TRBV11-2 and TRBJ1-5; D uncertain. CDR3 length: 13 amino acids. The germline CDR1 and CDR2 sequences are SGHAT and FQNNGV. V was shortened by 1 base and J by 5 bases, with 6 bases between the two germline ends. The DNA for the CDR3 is TGTGCCAGCAGCTTAGGTCCAGATCAGCCCCAGCATTTT. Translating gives CASSLGPDQPQHF.

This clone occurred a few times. The DNA for the CDR3 is TGCGCCAGCAGTGAAGGCGGTACAAAAAACATTCAGTACTTC. Amino acid sequence: CASSEGGTKNIQYF. This rearrangement joins TRBV10-1 to TRBJ2-4; D gene uncertain. Germline CDR1 and CDR2: WNHNN and SYGVQD (reference sequence). The CDR3 runs 14 residues. The V end was cut by 3 bases, the J end by 4 bases, with 10 bases between.

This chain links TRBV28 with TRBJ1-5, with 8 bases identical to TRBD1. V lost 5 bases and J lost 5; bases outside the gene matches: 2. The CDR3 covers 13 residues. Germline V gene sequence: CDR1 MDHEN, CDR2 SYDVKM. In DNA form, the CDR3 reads TGTGCCAGCAGTGGACAGGGTTATCAGCCCCAGCATTTT. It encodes CASSGQGYQPQHF.

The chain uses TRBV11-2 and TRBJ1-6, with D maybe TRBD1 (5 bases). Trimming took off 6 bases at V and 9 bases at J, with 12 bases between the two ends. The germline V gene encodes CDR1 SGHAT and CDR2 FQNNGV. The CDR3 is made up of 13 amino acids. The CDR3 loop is CASSLWQGSPLHF. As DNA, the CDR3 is TGTGCCAGCAGTTTATGGCAGGGTTCACCCCTCCACTTT.

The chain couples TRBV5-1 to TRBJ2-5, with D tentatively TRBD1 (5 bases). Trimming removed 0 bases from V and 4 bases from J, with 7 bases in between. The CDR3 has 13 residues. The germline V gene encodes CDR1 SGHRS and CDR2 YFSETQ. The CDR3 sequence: CASSLGGPETQYF. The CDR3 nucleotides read TGCGCCAGCAGCTTGGGGGGCCCAGAGACCCAGTACTTC.

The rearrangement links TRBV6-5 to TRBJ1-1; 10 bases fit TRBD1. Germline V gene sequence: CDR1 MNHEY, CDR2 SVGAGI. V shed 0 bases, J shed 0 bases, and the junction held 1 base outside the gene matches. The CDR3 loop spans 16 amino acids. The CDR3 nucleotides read TGTGCCAGCAGTTACTCGGGACAGGGGATGAACACTGAAGCTTTCTTT. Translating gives CASSYSGQGMNTEAFF.

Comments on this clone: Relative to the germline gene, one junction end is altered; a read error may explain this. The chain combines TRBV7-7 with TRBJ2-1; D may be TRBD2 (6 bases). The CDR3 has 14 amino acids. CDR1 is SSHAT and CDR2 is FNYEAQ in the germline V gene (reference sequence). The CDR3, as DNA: TGTGCTAGCAGCCAGGGAGGCGGGGCGTACGAGCAGTTCTTC. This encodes CASSQGGGAYEQFF.

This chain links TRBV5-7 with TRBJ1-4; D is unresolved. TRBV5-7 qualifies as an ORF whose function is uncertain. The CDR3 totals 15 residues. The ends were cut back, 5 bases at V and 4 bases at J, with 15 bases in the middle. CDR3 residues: CASRRKAFRNEKLFF. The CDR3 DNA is TGTGCCAGCAGGCGGAAGGCCTTCCGTAATGAAAAACTGTTTTTT.